This TCR beta chain was sequenced during a study of blood T cell repertoires in COVID-19 (TCRdb year 2020). About the investigation overall: Samples from collaborators originated in the United States, Italy and Spain and spanned both the acute and convalescent phases of COVID-19. The material from the prospective study consisted of cDNA or gDNA derived from T cells, B-cell-depleted T cells, or PBMCs. The dataset comprised deeply sampled blood TCRbeta repertoires from subjects exposed to, actively infected with, or recovered from COVID-19. The repertoires were released in a freely available public database meant as a resource for research on the immune response to SARS-CoV-2. The samples were drawn from the first 160 participants of the ongoing ImmuneRACE study and from 1,200 or so subjects provided by 6 global collaborators. The sample metadata nearly always contained a de-identified subject ID, COVID-19 status, age in years and sex. Where available, HLA class I and class II types were obtained from metadata supplied by the sample provider rather than from assay-based typing. Study-level results and caveats: Clinical and demographic metadata were provided uncurated, with the amount varying by source and participant.

Notes on this clone: The antigen this receptor binds is unknown. No base quality information exists; no much larger clone differs at one position.

The trim is 5 bases for V and 2 bases for J, with a gap of 18 bases between the germline ends. From the germline V gene, CDR1 is SGHNT and CDR2 is YENEEA. The CDR3 contains 17 residues, cysteine and phenylalanine counted. Kept here is only the CDR3 DNA, which spans 51 bases and is read in frame from base 1. TCRbeta CDR3 regions were amplified from genomic DNA using the immunoSEQ Assay, a bias-controlled multiplex PCR. As for the authors' bioinformatics: Nucleated cell counts per sample were estimated from amplification of reference gene primers within the assay. To quantify the absolute abundance of each unique TCRbeta CDR3 rearrangement, sequence reads were collapsed and filtered. For each sample, productive Simpson clonality was calculated by taking the square root of Simpson's diversity index across productive rearrangements. Imported from immuneACCESS, the table was reduced by TCRdb to in-frame sequences with V and J called. These copies leave out some clones; in studies compared against another copy, an unresolved V gene accounts for under half, and the cause of the remainder is not known. V, J and clone size were drawn from that table, and D and trimming were deduced from the DNA. This sample comprises approximately 170,000 clones, roughly nine tenths of them detected only once. The top ten clones comprise about 3.5% of the sample.

Each collaborating institution followed its own protocols to collect whole blood in K2EDTA tubes. Collaborator samples were shipped for TCRbeta analysis as frozen whole blood, isolated PBMCs, or DNA extracted from either sample type. Sequencing was carried out using peripheral blood. The sequence was obtained from a man between 65 and 85 years old with acute or convalescent COVID-19. Here the chain combines TRBV11-3 and TRBJ2-2; possibly the D gene is TRBD2, per 7 matching bases. The DNA sequence is TGTGCCAGCAGCCCCGTCCGGGGGGCGCGCAACACCGGGGAGCTGTTTTTT. This codes for CASSPVRGARNTGELFF.